The rows below give T cell receptor beta chains drawn from one sample of a study of response to subunit inactivated influenza vaccine. TCRdb re-called the RT-PCR reads with MiXCR, one entry per CDR3 protein. The repertoire holds 450,000 to 500,000 distinct CDR3 sequences, with approximately 11% as singletons. The sequenced sample was PBMCs from blood, obtained about 40 days after vaccination. These TCRs come from a man aged 50-59 years who received an inactivated influenza vaccine. CDR3s include the opening cysteine and the closing phenylalanine or tryptophan. The D gene is left open where the match is weak. The size entry is marked missing in some rows and otherwise reads once, few, many or a size class.

V gene: TRBV7-9
J gene: TRBJ1-4
D gene: TRBD1
clone size: few
CDR3 DNA: TGTGCCAGCAGCTCCGGCCCAGGGGGCCCGGTCGACGAAAAACTGTTTTTT
CDR3 protein: CASSSGPGGPVDEKLFF

V gene: TRBV27
J gene: TRBJ2-7
D gene: TRBD2
clone size: .
CDR3 DNA: TGTGCCAGCGCCGACCTAGCGGGCTCCTACGAGCAGTACTTC
CDR3 protein: CASADLAGSYEQYF

V gene: TRBV5-1
J gene: TRBJ1-1
D gene: .
clone size: few
CDR3 DNA: TGCGCCAGCAGCTTGGTGCCCCTGGACAGCTCTGAAGCTTTCTTT
CDR3 protein: CASSLVPLDSSEAFF

V gene: TRBV20-1
J gene: TRBJ1-4
D gene: .
clone size: .
CDR3 DNA: TGCAGTGCTAGAGATGATGGGATTTTTGAAAAACTGTTTTTT
CDR3 protein: CSARDDGIFEKLFF

V gene: TRBV20-1
J gene: TRBJ2-2
D gene: .
clone size: .
CDR3 DNA: TGCAGTGCTAGACCCGCCGGCGGGGAGCTGTTTTTT
CDR3 protein: CSARPAGGELFF

V gene: TRBV7-2
J gene: TRBJ2-5
D gene: .
clone size: many
CDR3 DNA: TGTGCCAGCAGCTTAGTTGGGGGGCGCGAGGAGACCCAGTACTTC
CDR3 protein: CASSLVGGREETQYF

V gene: TRBV12-3/TRBV12-4
J gene: TRBJ1-5
D gene: .
clone size: many
CDR3 DNA: TGTGCCAGCAGCCCCCAATTGGGAATGAACAATCAGCCCCAGCATTTT
CDR3 protein: CASSPQLGMNNQPQHF

V gene: TRBV5-1
J gene: TRBJ1-2
D gene: .
clone size: many
CDR3 DNA: TGCGCCAGCAGCTTGGATGGGAAGGCTAACTATGGCTACACCTTC
CDR3 protein: CASSLDGKANYGYTF

V gene: TRBV6-2/TRBV6-3
J gene: TRBJ2-7
D gene: .
clone size: .
CDR3 DNA: TGTGCCAGCAAAAGCGGCCTTTCCTACGAGCAGTACTTC
CDR3 protein: CASKSGLSYEQYF

V gene: TRBV3-1
J gene: TRBJ1-1
D gene: .
clone size: .
CDR3 DNA: TGTGCCAGCAGCCCGGGGACCCTGGGAAGGGCTTTCTTT
CDR3 protein: CASSPGTLGRAFF

V gene: TRBV6-2/TRBV6-3
J gene: TRBJ2-1
D gene: .
clone size: few
CDR3 DNA: TGTGCCAGCAGTTACTCTCTTCGGGAATGGAACAATGAGCAGTTCTTC
CDR3 protein: CASSYSLREWNNEQFF

V gene: TRBV6-1
J gene: TRBJ2-3
D gene: .
clone size: .
CDR3 DNA: TGTGCCAGCAGTGATAGGGCGGGTACTAGCACAGATACGCAGTATTTT
CDR3 protein: CASSDRAGTSTDTQYF

V gene: TRBV10-3
J gene: TRBJ2-3
D gene: .
clone size: .
CDR3 DNA: TGTGCCATCAGTGTCGTGGACCCTAGCACAGATACGCAGTATTTT
CDR3 protein: CAISVVDPSTDTQYF

V gene: TRBV7-8
J gene: TRBJ2-5
D gene: .
clone size: few
CDR3 DNA: TGTGCCAGCAGCGCCGGGGCGGATAGGGAGACCCAGTACTTC
CDR3 protein: CASSAGADRETQYF

V gene: TRBV5-1
J gene: TRBJ1-5
D gene: .
clone size: .
CDR3 DNA: TGCGCCAGCAGCTTGGCGGGACAACCCGGTGAGCCCCAGCATTTT
CDR3 protein: CASSLAGQPGEPQHF

V gene: TRBV29-1
J gene: TRBJ1-4
D gene: .
clone size: many
CDR3 DNA: TGCAGCGTTGTTTATACACCAATACTTAATGGAAAACTGTTTTTT
CDR3 protein: CSVVYTPILNGKLFF

V gene: TRBV27
J gene: TRBJ2-2
D gene: TRBD2
clone size: few
CDR3 DNA: TGTGCCAGCAGCACCCCCAGGGCGGGGGGCACCGGGGAGCTGTTTTTT
CDR3 protein: CASSTPRAGGTGELFF

V gene: TRBV20-1
J gene: TRBJ2-2
D gene: TRBD2
clone size: once
CDR3 DNA: TGCAGTGCTCCCCTACGCCCTAGCGGGGTGAGCGGGGAGCTGTTTTTT
CDR3 protein: CSAPLRPSGVSGELFF

V gene: TRBV29-1
J gene: TRBJ1-5
D gene: TRBD1
clone size: few
CDR3 DNA: TGCAGCGTATCGACAGGGGGCAATCAGCCCCAGCATTTT
CDR3 protein: CSVSTGGNQPQHF

V gene: TRBV7-9
J gene: TRBJ2-1
D gene: .
clone size: few
CDR3 DNA: TGTGCCAGCAGCTCGGCTCGAAGCTACAATGAGCAGTTCTTC
CDR3 protein: CASSSARSYNEQFF

V gene: TRBV28
J gene: TRBJ1-5
D gene: .
clone size: .
CDR3 DNA: TGTGCCAGCAGTTTACGGCAGCTCAATCAGCCCCAGCATTTT
CDR3 protein: CASSLRQLNQPQHF

V gene: TRBV28
J gene: TRBJ2-3
D gene: TRBD2
clone size: few
CDR3 DNA: TGTGCCAGCAGTACCGGCACTAGCGGTTTCACAGATACGCAGTATTTT
CDR3 protein: CASSTGTSGFTDTQYF

V gene: TRBV28
J gene: TRBJ2-1
D gene: .
clone size: .
CDR3 DNA: TGTGCCAGCAGTTCCCCGGGGAGAACAACCCATGAGCAGTTCTTC
CDR3 protein: CASSSPGRTTHEQFF

V gene: TRBV6-1
J gene: TRBJ2-5
D gene: .
clone size: few
CDR3 DNA: TGTGCCAGCCGGCGTGGGGTACAAGAGACCCAGTACTTC
CDR3 protein: CASRRGVQETQYF

V gene: TRBV4-1
J gene: TRBJ2-7
D gene: TRBD1
clone size: .
CDR3 DNA: TGCGCCAGCAGCCAACCCCGGACAGGGAGCGAGCAGTACTTC
CDR3 protein: CASSQPRTGSEQYF

V gene: TRBV30
J gene: TRBJ2-4
D gene: TRBD1
clone size: once
CDR3 DNA: TGTGCCTGTACAGGGGTTGCCAAAAACATTCAGTACTTC
CDR3 protein: CACTGVAKNIQYF

V gene: TRBV6-1
J gene: TRBJ2-3
D gene: .
clone size: many
CDR3 DNA: TGTGCCAGCAGCTTGTCACTAGCCCTAAATGTAGATACGCAGTATTTT
CDR3 protein: CASSLSLALNVDTQYF

V gene: TRBV12-3/TRBV12-4
J gene: TRBJ2-5
D gene: TRBD1
clone size: few
CDR3 DNA: TGTGCCAGCAGTCCAGGGGGCTGGACGGAAGAGACCCAGTACTTC
CDR3 protein: CASSPGGWTEETQYF

V gene: TRBV5-6
J gene: TRBJ1-5
D gene: .
clone size: .
CDR3 DNA: TGTGCCAGCAGCTTCCGGGGCCACAATCAGCCCCAGCATTTT
CDR3 protein: CASSFRGHNQPQHF

V gene: TRBV27
J gene: TRBJ2-7
D gene: .
clone size: .
CDR3 DNA: TGTGCCAGCAGTTTATCGGGCAGCAACGAGCAGTACTTC
CDR3 protein: CASSLSGSNEQYF

V gene: TRBV7-2
J gene: TRBJ2-1
D gene: .
clone size: few
CDR3 DNA: TGTGCCAGCAGCCCATGGGTACAGGGCTACAATGAGCAGTTCTTC
CDR3 protein: CASSPWVQGYNEQFF

V gene: TRBV4-2
J gene: TRBJ1-2
D gene: TRBD1
clone size: .
CDR3 DNA: TGTGCCAGCAGCCAACGGGACAGTAACTATGGCTACACCTTC
CDR3 protein: CASSQRDSNYGYTF

V gene: TRBV12-3/TRBV12-4
J gene: TRBJ2-3
D gene: .
clone size: few
CDR3 DNA: TGTGCCAGCAGGATGGTTCCTGAAGCAGATACGCAGTATTTT
CDR3 protein: CASRMVPEADTQYF

V gene: TRBV10-3
J gene: TRBJ1-2
D gene: .
clone size: .
CDR3 DNA: TGTGCCATCAGTGAGACCCCCGGGAGCTATGGCTACACCTTC
CDR3 protein: CAISETPGSYGYTF

V gene: TRBV7-9
J gene: TRBJ1-5
D gene: TRBD1
clone size: many
CDR3 DNA: TGTGCCAGCAGCTTAGAATCGGGACAGGCCCAGCATTTT
CDR3 protein: CASSLESGQAQHF

V gene: TRBV4-3
J gene: TRBJ1-1
D gene: .
clone size: many
CDR3 DNA: TGCGCCAGCAGCAAACAGACATTCGACTCAATAAGGGCTTTCTTT
CDR3 protein: CASSKQTFDSIRAFF

V gene: TRBV29-1
J gene: TRBJ2-3
D gene: TRBD1
clone size: many
CDR3 DNA: TGCAGCGTTGGGGGGACAGTCTACCTCACAGATACGCAGTATTTT
CDR3 protein: CSVGGTVYLTDTQYF

V gene: TRBV20-1
J gene: TRBJ2-1
D gene: .
clone size: many
CDR3 DNA: TGCAGTGCTCCGGTTGTTATATGGTCAGAGGAAAATGAGCAGTTCTTC
CDR3 protein: CSAPVVIWSEENEQFF

V gene: TRBV10-3
J gene: TRBJ1-6
D gene: .
clone size: .
CDR3 DNA: TGTGCCATCAGAGACAGCGCGGATAATTCACCCCTCCACTTT
CDR3 protein: CAIRDSADNSPLHF

V gene: TRBV6-2/TRBV6-3
J gene: TRBJ2-2
D gene: .
clone size: .
CDR3 DNA: TGTGCCAGCACCAAATACGCTACGGGCGGGGAGCTGTTTTTT
CDR3 protein: CASTKYATGGELFF

V gene: TRBV5-5
J gene: TRBJ1-4
D gene: .
clone size: few
CDR3 DNA: TGTGCCAGCAGCCCCCTGGCCCCACGGGCAAGTGAAAAACTGTTTTTT
CDR3 protein: CASSPLAPRASEKLFF

V gene: TRBV6-2/TRBV6-3
J gene: TRBJ2-6
D gene: .
clone size: .
CDR3 DNA: TGTGCCAGCAGTTACTCCAACCTTAGGTCTGGGGCCAACGTCCTGACTTTC
CDR3 protein: CASSYSNLRSGANVLTF

V gene: TRBV29-1
J gene: TRBJ2-3
D gene: .
clone size: many
CDR3 DNA: TGCAGCGTTGATGGGCAGGGGAGAGATACGCAGTATTTT
CDR3 protein: CSVDGQGRDTQYF

V gene: TRBV6-5
J gene: TRBJ2-7
D gene: .
clone size: many
CDR3 DNA: TGTGCCAGCAGTTACTCTCGCCCGGGGCACAGCGCCTACGAGCAGTACTTC
CDR3 protein: CASSYSRPGHSAYEQYF

V gene: TRBV7-8
J gene: TRBJ1-2
D gene: .
clone size: many
CDR3 DNA: TGTGCCAGCACCCCCTTACAGGAGCTCTATGGCTACACCTTC
CDR3 protein: CASTPLQELYGYTF

V gene: TRBV12-3/TRBV12-4
J gene: TRBJ2-7
D gene: .
clone size: few
CDR3 DNA: TGTGCCAGCACCCCGCCCGGGGGCGGATACGAGCAGTACTTC
CDR3 protein: CASTPPGGGYEQYF

V gene: TRBV5-1
J gene: TRBJ2-5
D gene: TRBD2
clone size: many
CDR3 DNA: TGCGCCAGCAGCCCCGGACTAGCGGGAGAAGAGACCCAGTACTTC
CDR3 protein: CASSPGLAGEETQYF

V gene: TRBV7-9
J gene: TRBJ1-4
D gene: .
clone size: .
CDR3 DNA: TGTGCCAGCAGCTTAGCGACAGGAAGGTCTAATGAAAAACTGTTTTTT
CDR3 protein: CASSLATGRSNEKLFF

V gene: TRBV6-5
J gene: TRBJ2-5
D gene: TRBD1
clone size: few
CDR3 DNA: TGTGCCAGCAGTAACCGGGACAGGGCTGGGGAGACCCAGTACTTC
CDR3 protein: CASSNRDRAGETQYF

V gene: TRBV7-9
J gene: TRBJ2-5
D gene: TRBD2
clone size: few
CDR3 DNA: TGTGCCAGCAACCAACATCATTTCGGGACTAGCCAAGAGACCCAGTACTTC
CDR3 protein: CASNQHHFGTSQETQYF

V gene: TRBV12-3/TRBV12-4
J gene: TRBJ2-3
D gene: TRBD1
clone size: many
CDR3 DNA: TGTGCCAGCAGTGTTCAGGGGGTCGTAGGTGATACGCAGTATTTT
CDR3 protein: CASSVQGVVGDTQYF

V gene: TRBV9
J gene: TRBJ1-1
D gene: .
clone size: .
CDR3 DNA: TGTGCCAGCAGCGTAGTGGCAGGGGAAACTGAAGCTTTCTTT
CDR3 protein: CASSVVAGETEAFF

V gene: TRBV28
J gene: TRBJ2-1
D gene: .
clone size: medium-sized
CDR3 DNA: TGTGCCAGCCCGGGGGTTCCCCCCTACAATGAGCAGTTCTTC
CDR3 protein: CASPGVPPYNEQFF

V gene: TRBV3-1
J gene: TRBJ2-1
D gene: .
clone size: .
CDR3 DNA: TGTGCCAGCAGCCACCCCTTACAGGGAAGCTCCTACAATGAGCAGTTCTTC
CDR3 protein: CASSHPLQGSSYNEQFF

V gene: TRBV6-1
J gene: TRBJ1-6
D gene: TRBD1
clone size: .
CDR3 DNA: TGTGCCAGCACCTCACCCTCGACAGGGGGCTATAATTCACCCCTCCACTTT
CDR3 protein: CASTSPSTGGYNSPLHF

V gene: TRBV4-1
J gene: TRBJ2-5
D gene: .
clone size: .
CDR3 DNA: TGCGCCAGCAGCCAAGGGGGCCTAGTAGGGACCCAGTACTTC
CDR3 protein: CASSQGGLVGTQYF